The next 4 T cell receptor beta chains were all read from a single sample in a study of blood T cell repertoires in COVID-19. Here immunoSEQ multiplex PCR was the method, and the copy in TCRdb shows in-frame clones only, minus some. The sample yields roughly 100,000 clones, around 90% seen once. Sequences were obtained from peripheral blood. Source of these receptors: a woman aged 80 or over with active COVID-19.

CDR3 DNA sequence: TGTGCCATCAGAATAGCTAACTATGGCTACACCTTC. This sequence encodes CAIRIANYGYTF. The chain carries TRBV10-3 and TRBJ1-2; no clear D gene. V lost 6 bases, J lost 0 bases, and 5 bases lay in between. Germline V gene sequence: CDR1 ENHRY, CDR2 SYGVKD. This CDR3 region has 12 residues.

The chain uses TRBV3-1 (or the pseudogene TRBV3-2) and TRBJ1-4, with D perhaps matching TRBD1 (5 bases). The V end was cut by 5 bases, the J end by 5 bases, with 15 bases between. The CDR3 runs to 15 residues. From germline, CDR1 is LGHDT and CDR2 YNNKEL (reference sequence). CDR3 DNA: TGTGCCAGCAGCGACTCGGGGGTAAGGAATGAAAAACTGTTTTTT. It encodes CASSDSGVRNEKLFF.

This chain links TRBV7-9 with TRBJ2-2; 14 bases map to TRBD2. CDR1 SEHNR and CDR2 FQNEAQ come from the germline V gene (reference sequence). This CDR3 spans 17 amino acids. Trimming took 5 bases from V and 2 from J; bases not matched to a gene: 4. CDR3: CASSRLAGGPNTGELFF. Written as DNA, the CDR3 is TGTGCCAGCAGCAGACTAGCGGGAGGGCCAAACACCGGGGAGCTGTTTTTT.

This clone was counted only a few times. The V call is TRBV28, the J call TRBJ2-4; D perhaps matches TRBD1 (6 bases). The length of the CDR3 is 13 residues. Trimming left V 3 bases short and J 8 bases short, with 11 bases between. Looked up from germline, CDR1 is MDHEN and CDR2 is SYDVKM. CDR3 nucleotide sequence: TGTGCCAGCAGTTTGGAACAGGGCTACATTCAGTACTTC. Protein sequence: CASSLEQGYIQYF.